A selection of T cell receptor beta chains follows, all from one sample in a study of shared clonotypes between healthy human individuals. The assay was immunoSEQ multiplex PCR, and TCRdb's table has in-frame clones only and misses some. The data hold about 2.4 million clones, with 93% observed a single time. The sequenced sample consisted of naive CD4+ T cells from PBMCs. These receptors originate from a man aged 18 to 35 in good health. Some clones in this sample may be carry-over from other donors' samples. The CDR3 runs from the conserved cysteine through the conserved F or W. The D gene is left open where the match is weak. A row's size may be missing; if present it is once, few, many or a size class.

DNA: TGTGCCAGCACCCAGAGCACAGATACGCAGTATTTT
CDR3: CASTQSTDTQYF
size: .
V: TRBV2
J: TRBJ2-3
D: .

DNA: TGTGCCAGCAGCGTAGAAGGGGGGTATGGCTACACCTTC
CDR3: CASSVEGGYGYTF
size: .
V: TRBV9
J: TRBJ1-2
D: .

DNA: TGTGCCAGCAGTGACGGGAGGGCGGTTTTAGATACGCAGTATTTT
CDR3: CASSDGRAVLDTQYF
size: .
V: TRBV9
J: TRBJ2-3
D: TRBD2

DNA: TGTGCCAGCAGCGCCTCCAGGAACACCGGGGAGCTGTTTTTT
CDR3: CASSASRNTGELFF
size: .
V: TRBV9
J: TRBJ2-2
D: .

DNA: TGTGCCAGCAAGGGCCTTTTGAACACTGAAGCTTTCTTT
CDR3: CASKGLLNTEAFF
size: .
V: TRBV6-5
J: TRBJ1-1
D: .

DNA: TGTGCCAGGTCCCATAGACGGAGCTACGAGCAGTACTTC
CDR3: CARSHRRSYEQYF
size: .
V: TRBV6-4
J: TRBJ2-7
D: .

DNA: TGTGCCAGCAGCCGTCTGCTGGGGGAATCCGCGCACGAGCAGTACTTC
CDR3: CASSRLLGESAHEQYF
size: .
V: TRBV13
J: TRBJ2-7
D: .

DNA: TGTGCCAGCAGCTCCTGGGATGAAGCTTTCTTT
CDR3: CASSSWDEAFF
size: .
V: TRBV11-2
J: TRBJ1-1
D: .

DNA: TGTGCCAGCACGGAACAGCTAGCGGGAGGCCAAGAGACCCAGTACTTC
CDR3: CASTEQLAGGQETQYF
size: .
V: TRBV2
J: TRBJ2-5
D: TRBD2

DNA: TGTGCCAGCTCACCGCTGGGGCAGATCCTGGACACCATATATTTT
CDR3: CASSPLGQILDTIYF
size: .
V: TRBV18
J: TRBJ1-3
D: .

DNA: TGTGCCAGCACCGAAGTCAGGGGGGGCTACACCTTC
CDR3: CASTEVRGGYTF
size: .
V: TRBV28
J: TRBJ1-2
D: TRBD1

DNA: TGTGCCTGTTGTGGGACAGGGAATCAGCCCCAGCATTTT
CDR3: CACCGTGNQPQHF
size: .
V: TRBV30
J: TRBJ1-5
D: TRBD1

DNA: TGTGCCAGCAGCGGGACAGGGGCGAGGTTTGAAGCTTTCTTT
CDR3: CASSGTGARFEAFF
size: few
V: TRBV25-1
J: TRBJ1-1
D: TRBD1

DNA: TGTGCCAGCAGCTTCATCGACAGGGATCGAACCAAAAACATTCAGTACTTC
CDR3: CASSFIDRDRTKNIQYF
size: .
V: TRBV5-4
J: TRBJ2-4
D: TRBD1

DNA: TGTGCCAGCAGTTACTCGTTACAGGGTCGGACTGAAGCTTTCTTT
CDR3: CASSYSLQGRTEAFF
size: .
V: TRBV6-5
J: TRBJ1-1
D: .

DNA: TGCGCCAGCAGCCAAGGTTCGGATAGCAATCAGCCCCAGCATTTT
CDR3: CASSQGSDSNQPQHF
size: .
V: TRBV4-1
J: TRBJ1-5
D: .

DNA: TGTGCCAGCCAAACAACGGGGGGCACTGAAGCTTTCTTT
CDR3: CASQTTGGTEAFF
size: .
V: TRBV28
J: TRBJ1-1
D: .

DNA: TGTGCCAGCAGAGTTGAGGCGGGAGGGGTCTACGAGCAGTACTTC
CDR3: CASRVEAGGVYEQYF
size: .
V: TRBV28
J: TRBJ2-7
D: TRBD2

DNA: TGTGCCAGCTCGCTATACTTGGCGGGAGGAAGTCTGACGCAGTATTTT
CDR3: CASSLYLAGGSLTQYF
size: once
V: TRBV18
J: TRBJ2-3
D: TRBD2

DNA: TGTGCCAGCTCTATACTTCGGGGAGGTGGGGCCAACGTCCTGACTTTC
CDR3: CASSILRGGGANVLTF
size: .
V: TRBV18
J: TRBJ2-6
D: .

DNA: TGTGCCAGCAGTTCCGAGGGGACAGCCTTTTACGAGCAGTACTTC
CDR3: CASSSEGTAFYEQYF
size: .
V: TRBV28
J: TRBJ2-7
D: TRBD1

DNA: TGTGCCAGCAGGCAGACAGGGGCGAGAGGCTATGGCTACACCTTC
CDR3: CASRQTGARGYGYTF
size: .
V: TRBV7-2
J: TRBJ1-2
D: TRBD1

DNA: TGTGCCAGCAGTTTACTAGCGACATACTACGAGCAGTACTTC
CDR3: CASSLLATYYEQYF
size: .
V: TRBV28
J: TRBJ2-7
D: .

DNA: TGTGCCAGCAGTTTGTTGGGGGGCGGTGGGGCCAACGTCCTGACTTTC
CDR3: CASSLLGGGGANVLTF
size: .
V: TRBV27
J: TRBJ2-6
D: .

DNA: TGTGCCAGCTCTCGGGTCTCTTGGGCCTACGAGCAGTACTTC
CDR3: CASSRVSWAYEQYF
size: .
V: TRBV7-2
J: TRBJ2-7
D: .

DNA: TGCGCCAGCAGTGCACAGGGTTGGACCAGCACCGGGGAGCTGTTTTTT
CDR3: CASSAQGWTSTGELFF
size: .
V: TRBV10-1
J: TRBJ2-2
D: .